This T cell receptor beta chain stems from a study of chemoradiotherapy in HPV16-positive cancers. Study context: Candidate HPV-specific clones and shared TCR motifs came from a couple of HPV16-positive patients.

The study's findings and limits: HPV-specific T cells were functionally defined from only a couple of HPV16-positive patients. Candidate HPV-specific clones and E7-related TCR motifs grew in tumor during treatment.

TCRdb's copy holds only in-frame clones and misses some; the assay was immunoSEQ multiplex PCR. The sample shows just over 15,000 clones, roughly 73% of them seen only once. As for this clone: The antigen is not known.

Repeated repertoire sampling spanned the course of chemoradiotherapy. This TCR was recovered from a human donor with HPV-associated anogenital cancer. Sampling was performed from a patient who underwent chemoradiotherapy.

CDR3 loop: CASTSGGGAPDTQYF. CDR3 sequence (DNA): TGTGCCAGCACCTCTGGCGGGGGGGCTCCAGATACGCAGTATTTT. The chain carries TRBV11-2 and TRBJ2-3; 9 bases are shared with TRBD2. The V and J ends lost 7 bases and 4 bases, in that order; junction bases with no gene match: 9. Germline values: CDR1 SGHAT, CDR2 FQNNGV. CDR3 length: 15 residues. Combining the CDR3 with reference TRBV11-2 and TRBJ2-3 gives the whole variable domain EAGVAQSPRYKIIEKRQSVAFWCNPISGHATLYWYQQILGQGPKLLIQFQNNGVVDDSQLPKDRFSAERLKGVDSTLKIQPAKLEDSAVYLCASTSGGGAPDTQYFGPGTRLTVL.